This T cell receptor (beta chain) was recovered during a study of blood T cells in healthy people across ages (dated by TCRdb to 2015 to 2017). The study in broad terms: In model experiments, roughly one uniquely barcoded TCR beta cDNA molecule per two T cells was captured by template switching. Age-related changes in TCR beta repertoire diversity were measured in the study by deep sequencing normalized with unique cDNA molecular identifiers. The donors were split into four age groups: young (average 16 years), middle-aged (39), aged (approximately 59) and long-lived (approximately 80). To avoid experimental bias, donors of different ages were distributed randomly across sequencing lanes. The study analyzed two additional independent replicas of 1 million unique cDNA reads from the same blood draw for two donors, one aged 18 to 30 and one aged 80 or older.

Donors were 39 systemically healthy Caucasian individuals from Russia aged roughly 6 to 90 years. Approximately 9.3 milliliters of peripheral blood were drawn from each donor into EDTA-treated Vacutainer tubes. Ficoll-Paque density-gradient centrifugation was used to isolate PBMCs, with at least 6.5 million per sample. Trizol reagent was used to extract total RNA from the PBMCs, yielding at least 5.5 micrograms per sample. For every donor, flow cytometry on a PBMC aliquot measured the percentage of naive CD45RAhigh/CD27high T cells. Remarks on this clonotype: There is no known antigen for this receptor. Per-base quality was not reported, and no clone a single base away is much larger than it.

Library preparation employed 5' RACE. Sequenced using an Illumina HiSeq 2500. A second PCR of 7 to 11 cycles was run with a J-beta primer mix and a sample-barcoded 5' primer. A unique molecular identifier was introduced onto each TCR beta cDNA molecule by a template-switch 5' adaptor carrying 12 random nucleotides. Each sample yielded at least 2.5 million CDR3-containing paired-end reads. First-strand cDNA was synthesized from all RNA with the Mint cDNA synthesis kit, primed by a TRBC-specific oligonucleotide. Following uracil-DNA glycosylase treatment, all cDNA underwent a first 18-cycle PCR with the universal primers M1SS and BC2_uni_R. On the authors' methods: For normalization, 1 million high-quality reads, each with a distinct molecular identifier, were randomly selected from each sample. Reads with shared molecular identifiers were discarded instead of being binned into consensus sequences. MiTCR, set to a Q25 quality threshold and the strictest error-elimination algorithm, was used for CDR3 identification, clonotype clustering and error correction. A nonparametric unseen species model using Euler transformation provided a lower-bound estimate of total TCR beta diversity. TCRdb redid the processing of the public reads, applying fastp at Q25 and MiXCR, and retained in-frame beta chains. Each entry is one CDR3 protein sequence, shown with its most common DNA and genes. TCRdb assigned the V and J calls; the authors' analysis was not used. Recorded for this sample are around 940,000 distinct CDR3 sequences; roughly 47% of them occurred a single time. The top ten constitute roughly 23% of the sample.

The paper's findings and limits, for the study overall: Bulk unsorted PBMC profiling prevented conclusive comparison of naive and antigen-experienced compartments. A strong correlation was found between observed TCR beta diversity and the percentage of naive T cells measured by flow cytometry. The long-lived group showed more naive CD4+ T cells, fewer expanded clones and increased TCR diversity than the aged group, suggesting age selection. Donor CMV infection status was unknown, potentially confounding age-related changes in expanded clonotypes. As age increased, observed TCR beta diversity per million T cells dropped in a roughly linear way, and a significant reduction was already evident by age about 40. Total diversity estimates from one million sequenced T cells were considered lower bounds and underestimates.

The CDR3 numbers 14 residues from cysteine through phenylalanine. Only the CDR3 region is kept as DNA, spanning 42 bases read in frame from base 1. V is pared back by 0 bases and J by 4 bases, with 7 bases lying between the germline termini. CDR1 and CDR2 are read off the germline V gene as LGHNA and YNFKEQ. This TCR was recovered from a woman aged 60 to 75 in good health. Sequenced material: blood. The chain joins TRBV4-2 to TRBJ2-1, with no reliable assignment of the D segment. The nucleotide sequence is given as TGTGCCAGCAGCCAAGATCCCGAATACAATGAGCAGTTCTTC. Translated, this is CASSQDPEYNEQFF.